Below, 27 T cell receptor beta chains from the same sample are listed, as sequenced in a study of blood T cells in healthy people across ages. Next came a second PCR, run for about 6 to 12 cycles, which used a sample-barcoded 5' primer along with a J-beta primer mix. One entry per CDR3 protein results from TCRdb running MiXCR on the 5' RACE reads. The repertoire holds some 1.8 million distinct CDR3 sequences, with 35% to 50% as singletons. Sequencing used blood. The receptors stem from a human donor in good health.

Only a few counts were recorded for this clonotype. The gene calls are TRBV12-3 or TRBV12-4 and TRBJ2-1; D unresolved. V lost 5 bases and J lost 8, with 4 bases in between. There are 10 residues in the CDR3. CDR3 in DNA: TGTGCCAGCAGTCATTATGAGCAGTTCTTC. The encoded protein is CASSHYEQFF.

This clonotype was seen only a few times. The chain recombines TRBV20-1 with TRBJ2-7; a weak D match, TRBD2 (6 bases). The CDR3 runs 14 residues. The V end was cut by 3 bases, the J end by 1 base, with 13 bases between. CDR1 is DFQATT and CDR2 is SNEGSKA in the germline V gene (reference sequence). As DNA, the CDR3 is TGCAGTGCTAGGGAAGGGCGGGGATCCTACGAGCAGTACTTC. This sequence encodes CSAREGRGSYEQYF.

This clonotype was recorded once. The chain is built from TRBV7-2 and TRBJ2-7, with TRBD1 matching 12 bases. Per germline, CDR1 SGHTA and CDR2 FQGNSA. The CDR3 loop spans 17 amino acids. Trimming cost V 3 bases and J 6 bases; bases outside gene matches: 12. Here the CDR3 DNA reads TGTGCCAGCAGCTTTACCGGGACAGGGGGCATCGGAGTCGAGCAGTACTTC. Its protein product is CASSFTGTGGIGVEQYF.

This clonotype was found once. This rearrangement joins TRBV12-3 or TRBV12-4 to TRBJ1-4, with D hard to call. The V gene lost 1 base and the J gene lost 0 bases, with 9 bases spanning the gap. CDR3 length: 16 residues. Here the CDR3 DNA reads TGTGCCAGCAGTTTAGTAGCAGATGCAACTAATGAAAAACTGTTTTTT. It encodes CASSLVADATNEKLFF.

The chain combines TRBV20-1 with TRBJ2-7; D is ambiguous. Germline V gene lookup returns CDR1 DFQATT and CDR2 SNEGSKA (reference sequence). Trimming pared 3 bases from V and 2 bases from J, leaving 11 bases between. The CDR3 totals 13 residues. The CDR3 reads CSASLTATYEQYF. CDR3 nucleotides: TGCAGTGCTAGTTTGACTGCAACCTACGAGCAGTACTTC.

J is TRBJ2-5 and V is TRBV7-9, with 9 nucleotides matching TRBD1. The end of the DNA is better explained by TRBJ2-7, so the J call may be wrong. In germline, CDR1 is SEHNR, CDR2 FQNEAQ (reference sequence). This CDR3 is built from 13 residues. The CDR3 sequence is CASSSTGGSEQYF. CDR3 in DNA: TGTGCCAGCAGCTCGACAGGGGGGAGCGAGCAGTACTTC.

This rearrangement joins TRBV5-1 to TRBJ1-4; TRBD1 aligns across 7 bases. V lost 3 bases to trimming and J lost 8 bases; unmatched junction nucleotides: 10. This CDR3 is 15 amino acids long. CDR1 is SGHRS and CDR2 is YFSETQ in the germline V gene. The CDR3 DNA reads TGCGCCAGCAGCTCGGTGACAGGGAACCAAGAAAAACTGTTTTTT. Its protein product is CASSSVTGNQEKLFF.

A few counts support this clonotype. CDR3 DNA sequence: TGTGCCAGCAGACAGGGGAGGATCCATAATTCACCCCTCCACTTT. Translated, it gives CASRQGRIHNSPLHF. The chain joins TRBV7-8 to TRBJ1-6; TRBD1 matches 7 bases. The CDR3 has 15 amino acids. J lost 5 bases, V lost 6 bases, and 7 bases had no gene match. CDR1 and CDR2 from the germline V gene are SGHVS and FQNEAQ.

This CDR3 reads CASSQASGGPREQYF. CDR3 nucleotides: TGTGCCAGCAGCCAAGCCTCGGGAGGGCCTCGCGAGCAGTACTTC. J is TRBJ2-7 and V is TRBV3-1, with TRBD2 matching 8 bases. Germline CDR1 is LGHDT and CDR2 is YNNKEL (reference sequence). V shed 1 base, J shed 6 bases, and the junction held 8 bases outside the gene matches. The CDR3 sequence is 15 residues long.

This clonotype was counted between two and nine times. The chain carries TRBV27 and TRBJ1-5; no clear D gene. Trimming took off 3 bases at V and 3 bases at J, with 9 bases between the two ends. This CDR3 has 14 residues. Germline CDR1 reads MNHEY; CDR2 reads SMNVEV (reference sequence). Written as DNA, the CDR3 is TGTGCCAGCAGTTTTTCCAGCCTCAATCAGCCCCAGCATTTT. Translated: CASSFSSLNQPQHF.

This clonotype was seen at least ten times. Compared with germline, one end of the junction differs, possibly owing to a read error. The CDR3 here is CASSLGTGNGPNVLTF. The CDR3 DNA follows: TGTGCTAGCAGCTTAGGTACGGGGAATGGTCCCAACGTCCTGACTTTC. This rearrangement joins TRBV7-7 to TRBJ2-6; perhaps TRBD2 as D (5 bases). Germline V CDR1 and CDR2: SSHAT, FNYEAQ (reference sequence). The CDR3 covers 16 residues.

CDR3 protein: CASTQGERPQHF. CDR3 nucleotides: TGTGCCAGCACTCAGGGTGAGCGGCCCCAGCATTTT. The genes are TRBV12-3 or TRBV12-4 and TRBJ1-5; TRBD1 might be the D (5 bases). V shed 7 bases and J shed 9 bases, with 13 bases lying between them. The CDR3 length is 12 residues.

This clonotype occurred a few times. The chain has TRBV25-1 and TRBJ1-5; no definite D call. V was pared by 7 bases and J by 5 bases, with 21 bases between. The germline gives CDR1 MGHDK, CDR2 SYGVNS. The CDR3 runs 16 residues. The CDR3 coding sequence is TGTGCCAGCACTTTGGTCCGCTCAAACGACGATCAGCCCCAGCATTTT. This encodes CASTLVRSNDDQPQHF. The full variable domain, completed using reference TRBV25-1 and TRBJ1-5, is EADIYQTPRYLVIGTGKKITLECSQTMGHDKMYWYQQDPGMELHLIHYSYGVNSTEKGDLSSESTVSRIRTEHFPLTLESARPSHTSQYLCASTLVRSNDDQPQHFGDGTRLSIL.

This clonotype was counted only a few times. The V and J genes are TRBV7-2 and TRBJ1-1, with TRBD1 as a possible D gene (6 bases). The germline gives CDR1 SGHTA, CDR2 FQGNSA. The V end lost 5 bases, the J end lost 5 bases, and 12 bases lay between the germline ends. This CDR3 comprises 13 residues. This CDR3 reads CASSGNRATEAFF. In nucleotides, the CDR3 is TGTGCCAGCAGCGGTAACAGGGCGACTGAAGCTTTCTTT. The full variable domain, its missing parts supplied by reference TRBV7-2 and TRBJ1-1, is GAGVSQSPSNKVTEKGKDVELRCDPISGHTALYWYRQSLGQGLEFLIYFQGNSAPDKSGLPSDRFSAERTGGSVSTLTIQRTQQEDSAVYLCASSGNRATEAFFGQGTRLTVV.

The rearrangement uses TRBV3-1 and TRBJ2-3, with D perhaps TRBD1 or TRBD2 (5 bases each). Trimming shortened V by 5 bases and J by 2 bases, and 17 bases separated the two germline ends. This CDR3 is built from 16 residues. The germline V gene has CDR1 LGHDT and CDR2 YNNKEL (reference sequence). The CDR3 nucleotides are TGTGCCAGCAGCGTGGGGGTTGCCACCCACACAGATACGCAGTATTTT. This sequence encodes CASSVGVATHTDTQYF.

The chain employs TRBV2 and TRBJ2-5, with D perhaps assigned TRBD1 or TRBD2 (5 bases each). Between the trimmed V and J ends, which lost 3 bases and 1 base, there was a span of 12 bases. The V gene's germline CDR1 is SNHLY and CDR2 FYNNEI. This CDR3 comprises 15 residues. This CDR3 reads CASSDGERGQETQYF. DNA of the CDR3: TGTGCCAGCAGTGACGGGGAGAGGGGCCAAGAGACCCAGTACTTC.

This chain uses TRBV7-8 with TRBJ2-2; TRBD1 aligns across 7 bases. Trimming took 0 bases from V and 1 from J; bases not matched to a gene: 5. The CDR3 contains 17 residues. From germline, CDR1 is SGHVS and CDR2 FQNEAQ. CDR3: CASSLASRTGNTGELFF. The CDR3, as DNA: TGTGCCAGCAGCTTAGCGAGTCGGACAGGGAACACCGGGGAGCTGTTTTTT. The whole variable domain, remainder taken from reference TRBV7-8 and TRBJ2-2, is GAGVSQSPRYKVAKRGQDVALRCDPISGHVSLFWYQQALGQGPEFLTYFQNEAQLDKSGLPSDRFFAERPEGSVSTLKIQRTQQEDSAVYLCASSLASRTGNTGELFFGEGSRLTVL.

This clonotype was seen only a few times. In nucleotides, the CDR3 is TGCGCCAGCAGCCAGTACACAGGGAGTTTGTCCGTCTACGAGCAGTACTTC. As protein: CASSQYTGSLSVYEQYF. The gene calls are TRBV4-3 and TRBJ2-7; D is possibly TRBD1 (6 bases). Germline-derived CDR1 and CDR2 are LGHNA and YSLEER. Trimming removed 3 bases from V and 3 bases from J, with 21 bases in between. The CDR3 loop spans 17 amino acids.

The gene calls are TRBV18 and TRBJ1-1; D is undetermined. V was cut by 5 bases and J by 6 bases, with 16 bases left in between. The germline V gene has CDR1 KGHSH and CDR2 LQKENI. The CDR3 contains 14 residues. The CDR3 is CASSKFPQSPEAFF. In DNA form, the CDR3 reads TGTGCCAGCTCAAAATTCCCTCAAAGCCCTGAAGCTTTCTTT. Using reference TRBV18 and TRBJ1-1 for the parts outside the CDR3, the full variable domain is NAGVMQNPRHLVRRRGQEARLRCSPMKGHSHVYWYRQLPEEGLKFMVYLQKENIIDESGMPKERFSAEFPKEGPSILRIQQVVRGDSAAYFCASSKFPQSPEAFFGQGTRLTVV.

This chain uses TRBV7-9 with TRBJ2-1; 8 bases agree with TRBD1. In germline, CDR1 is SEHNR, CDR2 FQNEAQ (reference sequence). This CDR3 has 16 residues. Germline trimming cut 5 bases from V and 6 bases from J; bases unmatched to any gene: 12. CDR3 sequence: CASSAHSGQASNEQFF. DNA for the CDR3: TGTGCCAGCAGCGCCCACTCGGGACAGGCCTCCAATGAGCAGTTCTTC.

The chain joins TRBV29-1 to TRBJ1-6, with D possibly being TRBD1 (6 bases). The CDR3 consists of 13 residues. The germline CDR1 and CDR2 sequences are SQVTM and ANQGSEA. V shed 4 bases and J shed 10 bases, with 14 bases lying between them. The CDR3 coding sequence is TGCAGCGTTGGAGGGGGGAAGGAATCACCCCTCCACTTT. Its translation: CSVGGGKESPLHF.

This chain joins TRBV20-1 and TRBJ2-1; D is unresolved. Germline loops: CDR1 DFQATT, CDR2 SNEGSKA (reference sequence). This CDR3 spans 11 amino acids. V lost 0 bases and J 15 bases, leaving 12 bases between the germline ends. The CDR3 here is CSARDRASRFF. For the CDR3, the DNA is TGCAGTGCTAGAGATCGGGCCTCTCGGTTCTTC.

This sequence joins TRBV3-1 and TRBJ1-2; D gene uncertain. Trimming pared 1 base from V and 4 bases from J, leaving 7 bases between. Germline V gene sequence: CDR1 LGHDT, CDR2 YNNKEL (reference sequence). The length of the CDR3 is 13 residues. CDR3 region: CASSQGSAYGYTF. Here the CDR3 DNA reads TGTGCCAGCAGCCAAGGGTCCGCCTATGGCTACACCTTC. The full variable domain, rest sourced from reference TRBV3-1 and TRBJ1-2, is DTAVSQTPKYLVTQMGNDKSIKCEQNLGHDTMYWYKQDSKKFLKIMFSYNNKELIINETVPNRFSPKSPDKAHLNLHINSLELGDSAVYFCASSQGSAYGYTFGSGTRLTVV.

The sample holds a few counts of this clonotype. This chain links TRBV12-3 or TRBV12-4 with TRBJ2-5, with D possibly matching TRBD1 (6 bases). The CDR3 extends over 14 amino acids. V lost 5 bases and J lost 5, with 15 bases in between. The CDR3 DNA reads TGTGCCAGCAGTCTGACAGGTGTGAAGGAGACCCAGTACTTC. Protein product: CASSLTGVKETQYF.

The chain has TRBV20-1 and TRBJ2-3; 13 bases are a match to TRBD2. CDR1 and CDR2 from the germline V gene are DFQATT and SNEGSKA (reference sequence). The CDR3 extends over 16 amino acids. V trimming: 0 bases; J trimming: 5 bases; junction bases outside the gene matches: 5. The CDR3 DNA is TGCAGTGCTAGAGAGGGACTAGCGGGACGGGGAGATACGCAGTATTTT. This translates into CSAREGLAGRGDTQYF.

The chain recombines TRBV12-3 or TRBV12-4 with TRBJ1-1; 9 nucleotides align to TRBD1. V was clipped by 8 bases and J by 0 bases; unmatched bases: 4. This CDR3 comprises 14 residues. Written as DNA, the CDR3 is TGTGCCAGCGTAACAGGGGGCCTGAACACTGAAGCTTTCTTT. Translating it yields CASVTGGLNTEAFF.

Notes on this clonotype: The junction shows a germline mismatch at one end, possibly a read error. The CDR3 sequence: CASSKRTGGTYGHIF. The CDR3 region has the DNA TGTGCCAGCAGCAAAAGGACAGGGGGCACCTATGGCCACATCTTC. The chain has TRBV12-3 or TRBV12-4 and TRBJ1-2; 11 bases fit TRBD1. The CDR3 is 15 residues long.